This T cell receptor beta chain was found in a study of T cell responses to AZD1222 COVID-19 vaccine. Germline CDR1 and CDR2: ENHRY and SYGVKD. The V and J ends lost 4 bases and 6 bases, in that order; junction bases with no gene match: 6. The CDR3 sequence is 14 residues long. Generated by immunoSEQ multiplex PCR, the TCRdb table keeps only in-frame clones and is missing some. This sample has under 85,000 clones, with around 90% found just once. The receptor comes from an adult in good health. V and J are TRBV10-3 and TRBJ1-5, with 7 bases matching TRBD1. The material was peripheral blood, obtained on day 0 of MenACWY control vaccination. The CDR3 is CAISGQGDSQPQHF. In nucleotides, the CDR3 is TGTGCCATCAGTGGACAGGGAGACAGTCAGCCCCAGCATTTT.